Shown below are 22 T cell receptor beta chains from a single sample sequenced in a study of preoperative IRX-2 immunotherapy in early breast cancer. The protocol was immunoSEQ multiplex PCR, while the TCRdb copy is restricted to in-frame clones and leaves out a portion. The table includes some 30,000 clones, 85% to 90% detected once. As to treatment: preoperative locoregional IRX-2 cytokine immunotherapy. Collection took place from a patient treated with IRX-2 immunotherapy. The source is a human donor with breast cancer.

This chain uses TRBV6-6 with TRBJ2-3, with D perhaps TRBD2 (7 bases). The CDR3 length is 15 residues. In germline, CDR1 is MNHNY, CDR2 SVGAGI (reference sequence). V was trimmed by 6 bases and J by 0 bases, leaving 13 bases between them. The CDR3 DNA sequence: TGTGCCAGCAGCCCCGGGGGGCCTAGCACAGATACGCAGTATTTT. Translating gives CASSPGGPSTDTQYF.

The V call is TRBV6-5, the J call TRBJ1-6; 7 bases line up with TRBD1. V lost 6 bases, J lost 8 bases, and 10 bases stayed unmatched. CDR1 and CDR2 (germline): MNHEY, SVGAGI. CDR3 length: 15 amino acids. The CDR3 sequence: CASRVTGYQDSPLHF. Written as DNA, the CDR3 is TGTGCCAGCAGGGTGACAGGGTATCAGGATTCACCCCTCCACTTT.

This chain links TRBV6-4 with TRBJ2-1, with a weak D call TRBD2 (6 bases). This CDR3 spans 16 amino acids. Germline V gene lookup returns CDR1 MRHNA and CDR2 SNTAGT. V was shortened by 0 bases and J by 2 bases, with 11 bases between the two germline ends. The CDR3: CASSDSIGSPYNEQFF. The DNA for the CDR3 is TGTGCCAGCAGTGACTCGATCGGGAGCCCCTACAATGAGCAGTTCTTC.

The V gene is TRBV7-2, the J gene TRBJ2-4; D unclear. V lost 2 bases and J 6 bases, leaving 8 bases between the germline ends. Germline CDR1 reads SGHTA; CDR2 reads FQGNSA. This CDR3 is built from 13 residues. CDR3 residues: CASSLWLPNIQYF. CDR3 sequence (DNA): TGTGCCAGCAGCTTATGGTTACCAAACATTCAGTACTTC.

The CDR3 sequence: CASSLEGAYEQYF. CDR3 nucleotides: TGTGCCAGCAGCTTGGAGGGGGCCTACGAGCAGTACTTC. This chain links TRBV7-2 with TRBJ2-7; perhaps D is TRBD1 or TRBD2 (6 bases each). Between the trimmed V and J ends, which lost 3 bases and 2 bases, there was a span of 8 bases. Per germline, CDR1 SGHTA and CDR2 FQGNSA. CDR3 length: 13 residues.

J is TRBJ1-3 and V is TRBV10-2; D is ambiguous. This CDR3 is built from 14 residues. V lost 3 bases, J lost 4 bases, and 10 bases lay in between. The germline CDR1 and CDR2 sequences are WSHSY and SAAADI. CDR3 in DNA: TGCGCCAGCAGTGATATGGGGATCGGAAACACCATATATTTT. This codes for CASSDMGIGNTIYF.

The chain links TRBV7-9 to TRBJ1-1; 8 bases fit TRBD1. This CDR3 has 18 residues. Germline trimming cut 1 base from V and 2 bases from J; bases unmatched to any gene: 12. Germline loops: CDR1 SEHNR, CDR2 FQNEAQ (reference sequence). CDR3 coding DNA: TGTGCCAGCAGCTTAGTAGGGAGGACAGGGCGCGGAAACACTGAAGCTTTCTTT. This encodes CASSLVGRTGRGNTEAFF.

The chain joins TRBV6-5 to TRBJ2-7, with D possibly matching TRBD1 (6 bases). The length of the CDR3 is 14 residues. Trimming shortened V by 2 bases and J by 5 bases, and 13 bases separated the two germline ends. Per the germline V gene, CDR1 is MNHEY and CDR2 is SVGAGI. CDR3 DNA: TGTGCCAGCAGTTACCGTCAGGGGACGGACGAGCAGTACTTC. It is translated as CASSYRQGTDEQYF.

The chain combines TRBV20-1 with TRBJ2-3; D call uncertain. Germline lookup yields CDR1 DFQATT and CDR2 SNEGSKA (reference sequence). The V gene lost 3 bases and the J gene lost 6 bases, with 7 bases spanning the gap. This CDR3 has 11 residues. CDR3 bases: TGCAGTGCTAGGTTCGCGGATACGCAGTATTTT. As protein: CSARFADTQYF.

This clone was counted once. The chain carries TRBV7-8 and TRBJ2-7; TRBD1 aligns across 8 bases. The germline CDR1 and CDR2 sequences are SGHVS and FQNEAQ. The CDR3 consists of 16 residues. Germline trimming cut 0 bases from V and 6 bases from J; bases unmatched to any gene: 10. The CDR3 loop is CASSLATPRGPGEQYF. The DNA of the CDR3 is TGTGCCAGCAGCTTAGCGACCCCCAGGGGGCCTGGCGAGCAGTACTTC.

This chain joins TRBV19 and TRBJ2-7, with TRBD1 as a possible D gene (6 bases). This CDR3 region has 14 residues. From germline, CDR1 is LNHDA and CDR2 SQIVND (reference sequence). Between the trimmed V and J ends, which lost 3 bases and 7 bases, there was a span of 16 bases. The CDR3 loop is CASSIPGARGEQYF. The DNA of the CDR3 is TGTGCCAGTAGTATCCCCGGGGCCAGGGGAGAGCAGTACTTC.

This clone was found once. This sequence joins TRBV5-1 and TRBJ2-7, with 11 bases aligning to TRBD2. The germline gives CDR1 SGHRS, CDR2 YFSETQ. The J segment lost 4 bases and the V segment lost 4 bases, leaving 4 bases of the junction unmatched. The CDR3 contains 14 residues. DNA for the CDR3: TGCGCCAGCAGCCCCAGGACTAGCGGGTACGAGCAGTACTTC. This sequence encodes CASSPRTSGYEQYF.

V usage is TRBV15 and J usage is TRBJ1-4; 11 bases map to TRBD1. The CDR3 totals 15 residues. J was trimmed by 5 bases and V by 5 bases; bases with no gene match: 4. Germline values: CDR1 LNHNV, CDR2 YYDKDF (reference sequence). CDR3 sequence: CATSARDRGNEKLFF. CDR3 DNA: TGTGCCACCAGCGCCCGGGACAGGGGGAATGAAAAACTGTTTTTT.

The V gene is TRBV28, the J gene TRBJ1-1; 7 positions agree with TRBD1. Per the germline V gene, CDR1 is MDHEN and CDR2 is SYDVKM. CDR3 length equals 15 residues. V gave up 5 bases and J gave up 0 bases; unmatched junction bases: 6. CDR3 nucleotides: TGTGCCAGCAGTACTCCGACAGGGATGAACACTGAAGCTTTCTTT. Amino acid sequence: CASSTPTGMNTEAFF.

The chain couples TRBV6-5 to TRBJ1-5, with 7 nucleotides matching TRBD1. This CDR3 contains 15 residues. Germline V gene data show CDR1 as MNHEY and CDR2 as SVGAGI. Unmatched junction bases numbered 7, after V lost 6 bases and J lost 2 bases. In DNA, the CDR3 is TGTGCCAGCAGCCCGACAGGGATTGGCAATCAGCCCCAGCATTTT. Its protein product is CASSPTGIGNQPQHF.

The chain recombines TRBV5-1 with TRBJ2-1, with D perhaps TRBD1 (5 bases). Germline CDR1 SGHRS, CDR2 YFSETQ. The CDR3 consists of 15 residues. V was trimmed by 1 base and J by 7 bases, leaving 15 bases between them. The chain's CDR3 is CASSLNAVRGNEQFF. The CDR3 nucleotides read TGCGCCAGCAGCTTGAACGCGGTAAGGGGTAATGAGCAGTTCTTC.

The chain has TRBV6-4 and TRBJ1-2; TRBD1 might be the D (6 bases). Trimming cost V 4 bases and J 2 bases, with 17 bases left between them. Germline V gene sequence: CDR1 MRHNA, CDR2 SNTAGT. The CDR3 loop spans 16 amino acids. The CDR3 nucleotides are TGTGCCAGCAGTGTCTTGGGGGGACAAGCCAACTATGGCTACACCTTC. Translated, it gives CASSVLGGQANYGYTF.

The chain uses TRBV10-3 and TRBJ2-7; 15 positions match TRBD2. Trimming cost V 3 bases and J 6 bases; bases outside gene matches: 9. This CDR3 comprises 17 residues. The V gene's germline CDR1 is ENHRY and CDR2 SYGVKD. CDR3 sequence reads: CAISDLTGTSGRSEQYF. CDR3 nucleotide sequence: TGTGCCATCAGTGACTTAACCGGGACTAGCGGGAGGTCCGAGCAGTACTTC.

The chain joins TRBV2 to TRBJ1-5, with TRBD1 matching 7 bases. The germline V gene encodes CDR1 SNHLY and CDR2 FYNNEI. Trimming took 6 bases from V and 9 from J; bases not matched to a gene: 11. The CDR3 contains 14 residues. The DNA for the CDR3 is TGTGCCAGCAGGGAACAGGGGCCTGGGGGGCCCCAGCATTTT. Its translation is CASREQGPGGPQHF.

The chain joins TRBV27 to TRBJ2-7, with TRBD2 matching 13 bases. CDR1 and CDR2 (germline): MNHEY, SMNVEV (reference sequence). The CDR3 extends over 16 amino acids. After removal of 6 bases from V and 3 bases from J, the junction contained 8 bases not matched to a gene. For the CDR3, the DNA is TGTGCCAGCAGCAAAGGACTAGCGGGAGTCAGCTACGAGCAGTACTTC. This sequence encodes CASSKGLAGVSYEQYF.

The CDR3 spells CASSQDGSGVSYEQYF. The CDR3, as DNA: TGCGCCAGCAGCCAAGACGGTAGCGGGGTAAGCTACGAGCAGTACTTC. This chain joins TRBV4-1 and TRBJ2-7; 8 bases map to TRBD2. Germline loops: CDR1 MGHRA, CDR2 YSYEKL. V dropped 0 bases and J dropped 3; count of bases not matched to a gene: 7. This CDR3 has 16 amino acids.

This clone was picked up a small number of times. The CDR3 sequence: CASRGPLTDIGSPLHF. In DNA, the CDR3 is TGTGCCAGCAGGGGACCGTTGACCGACATCGGGTCACCCCTCCACTTT. The chain couples TRBV7-2 to TRBJ1-6, with D possibly matching TRBD1 (5 bases). V was shortened by 6 bases and J by 10 bases, with 22 bases between the two germline ends. The CDR3 extends over 16 amino acids. Germline V CDR1 and CDR2: SGHTA, FQGNSA.